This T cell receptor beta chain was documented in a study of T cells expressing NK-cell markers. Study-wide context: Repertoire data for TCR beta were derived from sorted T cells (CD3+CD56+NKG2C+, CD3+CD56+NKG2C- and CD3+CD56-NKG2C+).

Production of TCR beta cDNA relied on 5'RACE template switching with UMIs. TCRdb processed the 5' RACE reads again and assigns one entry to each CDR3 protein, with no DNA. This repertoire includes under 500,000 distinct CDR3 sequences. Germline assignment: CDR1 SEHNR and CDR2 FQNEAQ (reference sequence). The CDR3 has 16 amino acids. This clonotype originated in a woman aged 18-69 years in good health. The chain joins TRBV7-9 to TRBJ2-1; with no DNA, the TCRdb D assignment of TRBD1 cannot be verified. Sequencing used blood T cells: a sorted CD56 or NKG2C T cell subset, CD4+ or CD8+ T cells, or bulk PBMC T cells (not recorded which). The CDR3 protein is CASSLESQGYYNEQFF.